These 20 T cell receptor beta chains were all obtained from the same sample, sequenced in a study of blood T cell repertoires in COVID-19. Using immunoSEQ multiplex PCR, the repertoire was profiled, and TCRdb retains in-frame clones only, with some absent. Of over 100,000 clones listed, more than 70% are singletons. Sequencing was performed on peripheral blood. The receptor set was obtained from a man between 45 and 60 years old with acute or convalescent COVID-19.

The chain couples TRBV28 to TRBJ1-2, with 11 bases aligning to TRBD1. Germline V CDR1 and CDR2: MDHEN, SYDVKM. V lost 5 bases, J lost 3 bases, and 14 bases stayed unmatched. The CDR3 contains 18 residues. The CDR3 sequence is CASSPQLIRTGGDYGYTF. In nucleotides, the CDR3 is TGTGCCAGCAGTCCCCAACTTATAAGGACAGGGGGCGACTATGGCTACACCTTC.

The chain recombines TRBV3-1 (or the pseudogene TRBV3-2) with TRBJ1-1, with TRBD1 as a possible D gene (6 bases). Germline V lookup: CDR1 LGHDT, CDR2 YNNKEL (reference sequence). Trimming shortened V by 3 bases and J by 4 bases, and 15 bases separated the two germline ends. The CDR3 has 15 amino acids. Here the CDR3 reads CASSHLGGASTEAFF. The CDR3 DNA reads TGTGCCAGCAGCCATCTAGGGGGGGCTAGCACTGAAGCTTTCTTT.

Comments on this clone: This CDR3 is also generated by other DNA sequences in the sample. The V call is TRBV19, the J call TRBJ1-1, with 7 bases lining up with TRBD1. Germline assignment: CDR1 LNHDA and CDR2 SQIVND (reference sequence). The junction had 8 bases not matched to a gene; V was cut back by 3 bases and J by 4 bases. This CDR3 is 15 amino acids long. CDR3 sequence reads: CASSILQGLGTEAFF. The CDR3, as DNA: TGTGCCAGTAGTATTTTACAGGGGTTGGGCACTGAAGCTTTCTTT.

DNA for the CDR3: TGCAGTGCCAGCGTGGAGGGTGGCTACACCTTC. Its protein product is CSASVEGGYTF. The J gene is TRBJ1-2, the V gene TRBV20-1; D gene unclear. CDR1 and CDR2 (germline): DFQATT, SNEGSKA (reference sequence). The CDR3 extends over 11 amino acids. Between the trimmed V and J ends, which lost 6 bases and 7 bases, there was a span of 12 bases.

The chain uses TRBV2 and TRBJ1-3; D is undetermined. This CDR3 comprises 14 residues. The V and J ends lost 0 bases and 1 base respectively, with 4 bases between them. CDR1 is SNHLY, CDR2 FYNNEI, per germline. The CDR3 loop reads CASSEARSGNTIYF. The CDR3 bases are TGTGCCAGCAGTGAAGCGCGATCTGGAAACACCATATATTTT.

J is TRBJ1-1 and V is TRBV5-6; D not resolved. Germline V gene lookup returns CDR1 SGHDT and CDR2 YYEEEE. The CDR3 loop spans 13 amino acids. V lost 2 bases and J 8 bases, leaving 13 bases between the germline ends. CDR3 loop: CASSFAPQEEAFF. The CDR3 DNA reads TGTGCCAGCAGCTTCGCCCCGCAGGAAGAAGCTTTCTTT. Based on the CDR3 plus reference TRBV5-6 and TRBJ1-1, the full variable domain is DAGVTQSPTHLIKTRGQQVTLRCSPKSGHDTVSWYQQALGQGPQFIFQYYEEEERQRGNFPDRFSGHQFPNYSSELNVNALLLGDSALYLCASSFAPQEEAFFGQGTRLTVV.

This CDR3 is CASSSGQTEAFF. Written as DNA, the CDR3 is TGTGCCAGCAGTTCTGGACAGACTGAAGCTTTCTTT. The V call is TRBV5-5, the J call TRBJ1-1; D is perhaps TRBD1 (6 bases). Looked up from germline, CDR1 is SGHKS and CDR2 is YYEKEE (reference sequence). CDR3 length: 12 residues. V was pared by 5 bases and J by 5 bases, with 10 bases between. The variable domain in full, with the rest retrieved from reference TRBV5-5 and TRBJ1-1, is DAGVTQSPTHLIKTRGQQVTLRCSPISGHKSVSWYQQVLGQGPQFIFQYYEKEERGRGNFPDRFSARQFPNYSSELNVNALLLGDSALYLCASSSGQTEAFFGQGTRLTVV.

CDR3: CASSYSSSGSYEQYF. In nucleotides, the CDR3 is TGTGCCAGCAGTTACTCGTCATCCGGCTCCTACGAGCAGTACTTC. The V and J genes are TRBV6-2 or TRBV6-3 and TRBJ2-7; D not certain. CDR1 and CDR2 from the germline V gene are MNHEY and SVGEGT. The CDR3 sequence is 15 residues long. V was trimmed by 0 bases and J by 0 bases, leaving 9 bases between them.

The V and J genes are TRBV5-1 and TRBJ1-1; the match to TRBD1 covers 7 bases. This CDR3 is built from 14 residues. Germline values: CDR1 SGHRS, CDR2 YFSETQ. V lost 4 bases, J lost 5 bases, and 8 bases stayed unmatched. The CDR3 region is CASSARTGRTEAFF. CDR3 coding DNA: TGCGCCAGCAGCGCCCGGACAGGCCGAACTGAAGCTTTCTTT.

The rearrangement joins TRBV18 to TRBJ1-5; 7 positions agree with TRBD1. From germline, CDR1 is KGHSH and CDR2 LQKENI. The junction had 8 bases not matched to a gene; V was cut back by 3 bases and J by 3 bases. CDR3 size: 16 residues. The CDR3 spells CASSPGQSTNNQPQHF. The CDR3 DNA is TGTGCCAGCTCACCGGGACAGTCCACCAACAATCAGCCCCAGCATTTT. The full variable domain, completed using reference TRBV18 and TRBJ1-5, is NAGVMQNPRHLVRRRGQEARLRCSPMKGHSHVYWYRQLPEEGLKFMVYLQKENIIDESGMPKERFSAEFPKEGPSILRIQQVVRGDSAAYFCASSPGQSTNNQPQHFGDGTRLSIL.

The genes are TRBV5-4 and TRBJ1-3, with D maybe TRBD1 (6 bases). Trimming left V 3 bases short and J 4 bases short, with 11 bases between. Germline V CDR1 and CDR2: SGHNT, YYREEE (reference sequence). The CDR3 covers 14 residues. CDR3: CASSSRGRGNTIYF. For the CDR3, the DNA is TGTGCCAGCAGCTCCAGGGGCCGGGGAAACACCATATATTTT.

This chain links TRBV19 with TRBJ1-5, with D unresolved. The CDR3 is made up of 13 amino acids. Germline loops: CDR1 LNHDA, CDR2 SQIVND (reference sequence). With 3 bases removed from V and 4 bases from J, the gap between germline ends came to 7 bases. The CDR3 DNA reads TGTGCCAGTAGTATTTTACAGAATCAGCCCCAGCATTTT. This sequence encodes CASSILQNQPQHF.

This chain joins TRBV14 and TRBJ1-1; D is unresolved. V dropped 0 bases and J dropped 4 bases, with 6 bases sitting between them. The CDR3 runs 13 residues. Germline V lookup: CDR1 SGHDN, CDR2 FVKESK. CDR3 loop: CASSQDAGTEAFF. In nucleotides, the CDR3 is TGTGCCAGCAGCCAAGATGCGGGCACTGAAGCTTTCTTT.

Here the CDR3 reads CASSPQGNGNTIYF. The CDR3 DNA follows: TGCGCCAGCAGCCCGCAGGGTAATGGAAACACCATATATTTT. The chain joins TRBV5-1 to TRBJ1-3, with D maybe TRBD1 (5 bases). The V gene's germline CDR1 is SGHRS and CDR2 YFSETQ. V lost 4 bases and J lost 3, with 11 bases in between. The CDR3 has 14 residues.

V is TRBV5-1 and J is TRBJ2-7; 9 bases are a match to TRBD2. V was pared by 2 bases and J by 7 bases, with 7 bases of the junction left unmatched. CDR3 length equals 14 residues. The germline V gene encodes CDR1 SGHRS and CDR2 YFSETQ. The CDR3, as DNA: TGCGCCAGCAGCTTCCAAGCGGGGGGCCGGGAGCAGTACTTC. It codes for CASSFQAGGREQYF.

The chain carries TRBV2 and TRBJ2-2; 8 bases are shared with TRBD1. CDR3 length: 14 residues. V trimming: 6 bases; J trimming: 5 bases; junction bases outside the gene matches: 5. Germline-derived CDR1 and CDR2 are SNHLY and FYNNEI. This chain's CDR3 is CASRDRGGTGELFF. The CDR3 DNA reads as TGTGCCAGCAGAGACAGGGGTGGGACCGGGGAGCTGTTTTTT.

The chain's CDR3 is CAWSEGNQPQHF. CDR3 nucleotides: TGTGCCTGGAGTGAGGGGAATCAGCCCCAGCATTTT. The J gene is TRBJ1-5, the V gene TRBV30; tentative D call: TRBD1 (5 bases). Trimming cost V 1 base and J 4 bases, with 5 bases left between them. The CDR3 consists of 12 residues. Germline V gene data show CDR1 as GTSNPN and CDR2 as SVGIG (reference sequence). Looking up the rest from reference TRBV30 and TRBJ1-5 gives the full variable domain: SQTIHQWPATLVQPVGSPLSLECTVEGTSNPNLYWYRQAAGRGLQLLFYSVGIGQISSEVPQNLSASRPQDRQFILSSKKLLLSDSGFYLCAWSEGNQPQHFGDGTRLSIL.

The chain combines TRBV18 with TRBJ2-5; 10 bases map to TRBD2. The germline V gene encodes CDR1 KGHSH and CDR2 LQKENI. V lost 3 bases, J lost 4 bases, and 2 bases stayed unmatched. This CDR3 region has 14 residues. The CDR3 DNA reads TGTGCCAGCTCACCCCGACTAGCGGGAGAGACCCAGTACTTC. This encodes CASSPRLAGETQYF. The full variable domain, rest sourced from reference TRBV18 and TRBJ2-5, is NAGVMQNPRHLVRRRGQEARLRCSPMKGHSHVYWYRQLPEEGLKFMVYLQKENIIDESGMPKERFSAEFPKEGPSILRIQQVVRGDSAAYFCASSPRLAGETQYFGPGTRLLVL.

V gene TRBV7-2 combines with J gene TRBJ2-7; TRBD2 matches 9 bases. V dropped 1 base and J dropped 7; count of bases not matched to a gene: 8. This CDR3 has 15 amino acids. The germline V gene encodes CDR1 SGHTA and CDR2 FQGNSA. The CDR3 reads CASSLGGGRGGEQYF. CDR3 sequence (DNA): TGTGCCAGCAGCTTAGGGGGCGGGAGGGGTGGAGAGCAGTACTTC.

The chain is built from TRBV19 and TRBJ1-5; D is undetermined. The germline CDR1 and CDR2 sequences are LNHDA and SQIVND (reference sequence). The CDR3 is made up of 15 amino acids. V was pared by 2 bases and J by 4 bases, with 12 bases between. The CDR3 region has the DNA TGTGCCAGTAGTATACTCTGGGGAGGAAATCAGCCCCAGCATTTT. Translating gives CASSILWGGNQPQHF.